The 26 T cell receptor beta chains listed next were all sequenced from one sample in a study of blood T cell repertoires in COVID-19. The table came from immunoSEQ multiplex PCR; TCRdb's copy has only in-frame clones and leaves some out. The profile shows 380,000 or so clones, 70% to 90% of them singletons. Material for sequencing was peripheral blood. The source is a woman between 55 and 75 years old with COVID-19, enrolled during active disease.

The rearrangement links TRBV15 to TRBJ1-2, with no clear D. The ends were cut back, 0 bases at V and 5 bases at J, with 7 bases in the middle. The CDR3 has 13 amino acids. The germline gives CDR1 LNHNV, CDR2 YYDKDF (reference sequence). The CDR3 here is CATSRDSGYGYTF. Here the CDR3 DNA reads TGTGCCACCAGCAGAGATTCGGGGTATGGCTACACCTTC.

DNA for the CDR3: TGTGCCAGCAGCTTCTCGTTTATTTCCGAAGCTTTCTTT. Translated, it gives CASSFSFISEAFF. The V and J genes are TRBV7-2 and TRBJ1-1, with D unclear. CDR3 length: 13 amino acids. Germline assignment: CDR1 SGHTA and CDR2 FQGNSA. Trimming removed 3 bases at V and 8 bases at J, with 13 bases between.

This sequence joins TRBV11-2 and TRBJ2-5; tentative D call: TRBD1 (6 bases). The ends were cut back, 5 bases at V and 5 bases at J, with 18 bases in the middle. Germline values: CDR1 SGHAT, CDR2 FQNNGV. The CDR3 contains 15 residues. CDR3: CASSPWGRGRETQYF. The DNA of the CDR3 is TGTGCCAGCAGCCCTTGGGGCAGGGGAAGGGAGACCCAGTACTTC.

This chain links TRBV7-3 with TRBJ1-3; 8 bases are a match to TRBD1. V was clipped by 3 bases and J by 2 bases; unmatched bases: 3. This CDR3 is built from 15 residues. Per germline, CDR1 SGHTA and CDR2 FQGTGA. The CDR3 loop is CASSFDRGPGNTIYF. As DNA, the CDR3 is TGTGCCAGCAGCTTCGACAGGGGTCCTGGAAACACCATATATTTT.

The chain uses TRBV5-1 and TRBJ2-2; D is unresolved. With 6 bases removed from V and 1 base from J, the gap between germline ends came to 10 bases. CDR3 length equals 14 residues. Germline-derived CDR1 and CDR2 are SGHRS and YFSETQ. The CDR3 DNA is TGCGCCAGCACTCAGGCAGGGAACACCGGGGAGCTGTTTTTT. Protein: CASTQAGNTGELFF. Based on the CDR3 plus reference TRBV5-1 and TRBJ2-2, the full variable domain is KAGVTQTPRYLIKTRGQQVTLSCSPISGHRSVSWYQQTPGQGLQFLFEYFSETQRNKGNFPGRFSGRQFSNSRSEMNVSTLELGDSALYLCASTQAGNTGELFFGEGSRLTVL.

V gene TRBV7-3 combines with J gene TRBJ1-2; TRBD1 matches 9 bases. After removal of 2 bases from V and 9 bases from J, the junction contained 1 base not matched to a gene. The V gene's germline CDR1 is SGHTA and CDR2 FQGTGA. The length of the CDR3 is 12 residues. Here the CDR3 reads CASSLGTGRYTF. As DNA, the CDR3 is TGTGCCAGCAGCTTAGGGACAGGGCGCTACACCTTC.

About this clone itself: An end of the junction does not agree with germline; a read error may underlie this. This chain joins TRBV3-1 (or the pseudogene TRBV3-2) and TRBJ2-1, with TRBD2 identical over 12 bases. The CDR3 is 19 amino acids. Germline CDR1 reads LGHDT; CDR2 reads YNNKEL (reference sequence). CDR3 protein: CASSPRLAGVLDSSNEQFF. CDR3 DNA: TGTGCCAGCAGCCCCCGACTAGCGGGGGTCCTAGATTCCTCCAATGAGCAGTTCTTC.

The V gene is TRBV19, the J gene TRBJ1-5, with 9 positions matching TRBD1. This CDR3 has 16 residues. Germline-derived CDR1 and CDR2 are LNHDA and SQIVND (reference sequence). Losses at the gene ends were 6 bases for V and 6 bases for J; bases not matched to a gene: 12. The CDR3: CASRAGTGKGVQPQHF. The CDR3 coding sequence is TGTGCCAGTAGGGCCGGGACAGGGAAGGGAGTTCAGCCCCAGCATTTT.

The CDR3 DNA sequence: TGTGCCAGCAGTTTTGGGGGCAGCACTGAAGCTTTCTTT. Translation gives CASSFGGSTEAFF. The rearrangement uses TRBV12-3 or TRBV12-4 and TRBJ1-1; maybe TRBD1 (6 bases). The CDR3 consists of 13 residues. V gave up 3 bases and J gave up 4 bases, with 9 bases separating them.

The chain uses TRBV7-2 and TRBJ1-5; 9 bases are a match to TRBD1. With 5 bases clipped from V and 0 bases from J, the junction kept 11 bases outside the gene matches. CDR3 length: 18 amino acids. Germline assignment: CDR1 SGHTA and CDR2 FQGNSA. CDR3 loop: CASSPKGGDRDSNQPQHF. The CDR3 nucleotides read TGTGCCAGCAGCCCGAAGGGTGGGGACAGGGATAGCAATCAGCCCCAGCATTTT.

This clone was seen a handful of times. CDR3 sequence (DNA): TGTGCCAGCAGTTACGAGGCTGGAAACACCATATATTTT. Its translation is CASSYEAGNTIYF. The V and J genes are TRBV6-2 or TRBV6-3 and TRBJ1-3, with unresolved D. The CDR3 runs to 13 residues. The germline V and J ends were trimmed by 2 bases and 2 bases, with 4 bases remaining between them. Germline V lookup: CDR1 MNHEY, CDR2 SVGEGT.

Only a few counts were recorded for this clone. V usage is TRBV5-5 and J usage is TRBJ2-2, with a weak D call TRBD2 (6 bases). Trimming took off 0 bases at V and 3 bases at J, with 12 bases between the two ends. The CDR3 sequence is 16 residues long. CDR1 is SGHKS, CDR2 YYEKEE, per germline (reference sequence). The CDR3 DNA reads as TGTGCCAGCAGCTTGGAGTGGGGGGTTGACACCGGGGAGCTGTTTTTT. It encodes CASSLEWGVDTGELFF.

V usage is TRBV11-3 and J usage is TRBJ2-1; tentative D call: TRBD1 (5 bases). V shed 2 bases and J shed 4 bases, with 24 bases lying between them. The CDR3 loop spans 19 amino acids. Germline CDR1 is SGHNT and CDR2 is YENEEA. In nucleotides, the CDR3 is TGTGCCAGCAGCTTAAGAAGAGACAGAGTAATATTTTTTTACAATGAGCAGTTCTTC. It codes for CASSLRRDRVIFFYNEQFF.

The chain carries TRBV6-1 and TRBJ1-2; weak D call: TRBD1 (5 bases). Looked up from germline, CDR1 is MNHNS and CDR2 is SASEGT. The CDR3 consists of 16 residues. V dropped 0 bases and J dropped 4 bases, with 15 bases sitting between them. The CDR3 is CASSEASNRPLYGYTF. CDR3 DNA sequence: TGTGCCAGCAGTGAAGCGTCGAACAGGCCACTCTATGGCTACACCTTC.

This chain joins TRBV14 and TRBJ2-5, with TRBD1 matching 9 bases. V gave up 3 bases and J gave up 7 bases; unmatched junction bases: 12. The CDR3 has 16 amino acids. Germline CDR1 SGHDN, CDR2 FVKESK. The CDR3 region is CASSHPTGQGARTQYF. The CDR3 nucleotides read TGTGCCAGCAGCCACCCCACGGGACAGGGCGCGCGGACCCAGTACTTC.

This chain uses TRBV6-1 with TRBJ1-2, with 11 positions matching TRBD1. Trimming at V came to 2 bases and at J to 10 bases, leaving 9 bases not matched to a gene. The CDR3 extends over 15 amino acids. The V gene's germline CDR1 is MNHNS and CDR2 SASEGT. The DNA of the CDR3 is TGTGCCAGCAGTGAAAAAACGGGGACAGGGGGTCTCTACACCTTC. It yields the protein CASSEKTGTGGLYTF.

The V call is TRBV4-1, the J call TRBJ1-2, with a possible D match to TRBD1 (5 bases). The germline V gene has CDR1 MGHRA and CDR2 YSYEKL. The CDR3 is 14 residues long. Between the trimmed V and J ends, which lost 4 bases and 1 base, there was a span of 10 bases. CDR3 amino acids: CASSPSQGNYGYTF. The CDR3, as DNA: TGCGCCAGCAGCCCCTCTCAGGGTAACTATGGCTACACCTTC.

For this clone: Other DNA sequences of this sample code for an identical CDR3. The gene calls are TRBV4-3 and TRBJ1-2; D ambiguous. Germline V gives CDR1 LGHNA, CDR2 YSLEER. The CDR3 runs to 14 residues. V lost 1 base, J lost 5 bases, and 11 bases lay in between. The CDR3 nucleotides read TGCGCCAGCAGCCAAGTTGGCGGTTATTATGGCTACACCTTC. It specifies CASSQVGGYYGYTF.

This clone was detected once. The chain joins TRBV6-2 or TRBV6-3 to TRBJ2-2; D may be TRBD1 (6 bases). Germline V gene data show CDR1 as MNHEY and CDR2 as SVGEGT. Trimming took 2 bases from V and 2 from J, leaving 18 bases between them. The CDR3 runs 18 residues. CDR3: CASSYPLNRAGNTGELFF. For the CDR3, the DNA is TGTGCCAGCAGTTACCCCCTGAACAGGGCGGGTAACACCGGGGAGCTGTTTTTT.

V and J are TRBV6-5 and TRBJ1-2; D is possibly TRBD1 (5 bases). CDR1 and CDR2 from the germline V gene are MNHEY and SVGAGI. The V end was cut by 7 bases, the J end by 7 bases, with 19 bases between. The CDR3 spans 14 residues. This chain's CDR3 is CASTRGVSTSGYTF. The DNA for the CDR3 is TGTGCCAGCACCCGGGGGGTCTCTACTTCTGGCTACACCTTC.

The V gene is TRBV18, the J gene TRBJ2-1; possibly TRBD1 for D (5 bases). Per germline, CDR1 KGHSH and CDR2 LQKENI. Deletions cut 6 bases from V and 4 bases from J, with 13 bases between. CDR3 size: 14 residues. CDR3 in DNA: TGTGCCAGCTCCCCGGACACGGCTTACAATGAGCAGTTCTTC. Residues: CASSPDTAYNEQFF.

This chain connects TRBV18 to TRBJ1-6; TRBD1 might be the D (5 bases). V was clipped by 4 bases and J by 8 bases, with 12 bases between them. The germline CDR1 and CDR2 sequences are KGHSH and LQKENI. There are 14 residues in the CDR3. DNA for the CDR3: TGTGCCAGCTCACTGACAGCACCTTATTCACCCCTCCACTTT. It is translated as CASSLTAPYSPLHF.

Note on this clone: Germline and junction disagree at one end, which may indicate a read error. CDR3 amino acids: CASSLNGQGYVRNF. The DNA for the CDR3 is TGCGCCAGCAGCTTGAATGGACAGGGGTACGTAAGGAACTTC. The chain combines TRBV5-1 with TRBJ2-7; TRBD1 aligns across 9 bases. Germline assignment: CDR1 SGHRS and CDR2 YFSETQ. The CDR3 is 14 amino acids.

The chain couples TRBV20-1 to TRBJ1-1, with D perhaps TRBD1 (5 bases). Germline values: CDR1 DFQATT, CDR2 SNEGSKA (reference sequence). The CDR3 runs 8 residues. CDR3 sequence (DNA): TGCAGCGCAGGGCAAGCTTTCTTT. It codes for CSAGQAFF.

The chain uses TRBV19 and TRBJ1-1; no reliable D call. CDR1 LNHDA and CDR2 SQIVND come from the germline V gene (reference sequence). This CDR3 is 15 amino acids long. The germline V and J ends were trimmed by 0 bases and 2 bases, with 10 bases remaining between them. CDR3 in DNA: TGTGCCAGTAGTATAGATCCCCCAGGAAACACTGAAGCTTTCTTT. This translates into CASSIDPPGNTEAFF.

The CDR3 region is CASSFEDRVLAEQYF. CDR3 nucleotide sequence: TGCGCCAGCAGCTTCGAGGACAGGGTTCTGGCCGAGCAGTACTTC. This rearrangement joins TRBV5-1 to TRBJ2-7; 8 nucleotides agree with TRBD1. CDR3 length equals 15 residues. V trimming: 2 bases; J trimming: 6 bases; junction bases outside the gene matches: 10. Per germline, CDR1 SGHRS and CDR2 YFSETQ.